The sequence of this T cell receptor beta chain was determined in a study of blood T cell repertoires in COVID-19. Overall study: The origin of the acute and convalescent COVID-19 samples was the United States, Italy and Spain. T cells, B-cell-depleted T cells, or PBMCs provided the cDNA or gDNA that served as material.

Original processing notes: It was from reference gene primer amplification that nucleated cell counts were estimated. Sequencing was performed with immunoSEQ multiplex PCR; in TCRdb, only in-frame clones are kept and a portion is missing. V, J and clone size are taken as reported in that table, and D and trimming were inferred from the DNA itself. The sample contains some 97,000 clones, 91% of which appear only once. The CDR3 extends over 15 amino acids. Germline lookup yields CDR1 SGHRS and CDR2 YFSETQ. Trimming removed 0 bases from V and 1 base from J; junction bases left unmatched: 2. Material: peripheral blood. The chain is built from TRBV5-1 and TRBJ2-7; the match to TRBD1 covers 9 bases. The receptor comes from a man aged 45-65 years with active COVID-19. For the CDR3, the DNA is TGCGCCAGCAGCTTGGATGGGACAGGGTCCTACGAGCAGTACTTC. It translates to CASSLDGTGSYEQYF.